These 12 T cell receptor beta chains came from one sample sequenced in a study of lymphopenia after photon versus proton radiotherapy. Sequencing was performed with immunoSEQ multiplex PCR; in TCRdb, only in-frame clones are kept and a portion is missing. The sample includes approximately 66,000 clones, approximately 84% seen only once; the top ten take less than 2.5%. The sequences come from peripheral blood, collected from a patient treated with photon-based radiotherapy. All receptors derive from a man in his forties with gastric cancer.

This rearrangement joins TRBV19 to TRBJ2-5; TRBD1 matches at 7 bases. V lost 4 bases, J lost 7 bases, and 12 bases stayed unmatched. This CDR3 is 15 amino acids long. Germline V gene data show CDR1 as LNHDA and CDR2 as SQIVND (reference sequence). CDR3 in DNA: TGTGCCAGTAGTACCGGGACAGCGAGAAGTGTGACCCAGTACTTC. As protein: CASSTGTARSVTQYF. Drawing the rest from reference TRBV19 and TRBJ2-5, the complete variable domain is DGGITQSPKYLFRKEGQNVTLSCEQNLNHDAMYWYRQDPGQGLRLIYYSQIVNDFQKGDIAEGYSVSREKKESFPLTVTSAQKNPTAFYLCASSTGTARSVTQYFGPGTRLLVL.

The chain has TRBV18 and TRBJ2-4, with D possibly matching TRBD2 (5 bases). This CDR3 region has 17 residues. Between the trimmed V and J ends, which lost 3 bases and 2 bases, there was a span of 17 bases. Germline V lookup: CDR1 KGHSH, CDR2 LQKENI. Here the CDR3 DNA reads TGTGCCAGCTCACCGATGGGCCGGGGTTCCCCCAAAAACATTCAGTACTTC. Protein product: CASSPMGRGSPKNIQYF.

The chain is built from TRBV4-3 and TRBJ1-6, with D perhaps matching TRBD1 (6 bases). Trimming pared 4 bases from V and 6 bases from J, leaving 13 bases between. Germline assignment: CDR1 LGHNA and CDR2 YSLEER. The CDR3 loop spans 15 amino acids. As DNA, the CDR3 is TGCGCCAGCAGCCCCGGGAGGGGGAGTAATTCACCCCTCCACTTT. This codes for CASSPGRGSNSPLHF.

The rearrangement uses TRBV14 and TRBJ2-3, with 9 bases that match TRBD2. The junction had 14 bases not matched to a gene; V was cut back by 5 bases and J by 5 bases. CDR3 length: 17 amino acids. The V gene's germline CDR1 is SGHDN and CDR2 FVKESK. This chain's CDR3 is CASSTRRGGGAQDTQYF. The CDR3, as DNA: TGTGCCAGCAGCACCCGGCGGGGCGGGGGGGCACAAGATACGCAGTATTTT.

The chain has TRBV29-1 and TRBJ2-1; no reliable D call. The V end lost 6 bases, the J end lost 0 bases, and 9 bases lay between the germline ends. The CDR3 totals 13 residues. The germline V gene has CDR1 SQVTM and CDR2 ANQGSEA. The CDR3 DNA sequence: TGCAGCGTGGGTCAGAGCTCCTACAATGAGCAGTTCTTC. This sequence encodes CSVGQSSYNEQFF.

CDR3 sequence: CSADYLNEQFF. CDR3 DNA: TGCAGTGCGGATTATTTGAATGAGCAGTTCTTC. The rearrangement uses TRBV20-1 and TRBJ2-1; no clear D. V was pared by 6 bases and J by 7 bases, with 10 bases between. Germline V gene sequence: CDR1 DFQATT, CDR2 SNEGSKA (reference sequence). CDR3 length equals 11 residues.

The gene calls are TRBV4-1 and TRBJ2-7; a weak D match, TRBD2 (7 bases). Trimming pared 2 bases from V and 0 bases from J, leaving 14 bases between. Germline V CDR1 and CDR2: MGHRA, YSYEKL. The length of the CDR3 is 16 residues. CDR3 sequence: CASSQITGRDSYEQYF. In nucleotides, the CDR3 is TGCGCCAGCAGCCAAATTACAGGGAGGGACTCCTACGAGCAGTACTTC.

This clone was counted a few times. The chain is built from TRBV5-1 and TRBJ1-1, with D possibly being TRBD1 (5 bases). This CDR3 has 19 amino acids. Looked up from germline, CDR1 is SGHRS and CDR2 is YFSETQ. V was clipped by 3 bases and J by 1 base, with 25 bases between them. The CDR3 bases are TGCGCCAGCAGCTACTCCAATCAGGGATCCCATATCCCGAACACTGAAGCTTTCTTT. Translated, it gives CASSYSNQGSHIPNTEAFF.

This sequence joins TRBV19 and TRBJ1-1; D is unclear. The CDR3 is 14 residues long. Germline loops: CDR1 LNHDA, CDR2 SQIVND (reference sequence). Trimming removed 5 bases from V and 0 bases from J, with 10 bases in between. CDR3 coding DNA: TGTGCCAGTAGTTCCTCCTTCTTGAACACTGAAGCTTTCTTT. Protein sequence: CASSSSFLNTEAFF.

The chain links TRBV7-9 to TRBJ1-1, with TRBD1 as a possible D gene (5 bases). V was trimmed by 5 bases and J by 2 bases, leaving 15 bases between them. CDR1 is SEHNR, CDR2 FQNEAQ, per germline (reference sequence). This CDR3 is 15 amino acids long. CDR3 bases: TGTGCCAGCAGCGCGAAAGGGGTCTACAACACTGAAGCTTTCTTT. Translating gives CASSAKGVYNTEAFF.

V is TRBV7-2 and J is TRBJ2-1; 13 bases line up with TRBD2. Germline V gene data show CDR1 as SGHTA and CDR2 as FQGNSA. J lost 5 bases, V lost 5 bases, and 3 bases had no gene match. This CDR3 has 15 amino acids. The CDR3 spells CASSEGLAGNNEQFF. Here the CDR3 DNA reads TGTGCCAGCAGCGAGGGACTAGCGGGGAACAATGAGCAGTTCTTC.

This chain uses TRBV4-3 with TRBJ1-2; the D gene is possibly TRBD1 (5 bases). Germline lookup yields CDR1 LGHNA and CDR2 YSLEER. The CDR3 loop spans 13 amino acids. Trimming shortened V by 0 bases and J by 7 bases, and 9 bases separated the two germline ends. The CDR3 DNA reads as TGCGCCAGCAGCCAAGATATAAGGGGTGGCTACACCTTC. Amino acids: CASSQDIRGGYTF.